The rows below give T cell receptor beta chains drawn from one sample of a study of blood T cells in healthy people across ages. TCRdb independently ran MiXCR on the 5' RACE reads; one entry per CDR3 protein. The sample lists roughly 1,000,000 distinct CDR3 sequences, 20% to 25% occurring once. This sample also appeared in a second study, on T cells of mothers and their children.

Sequencing input: blood. Every receptor here comes from a girl aged 2 to 9 in good health. The CDR3 runs from the conserved cysteine through the conserved F or W. Fields, in order: D gene, J gene, V gene, CDR3 length, clone size, CDR3 DNA, CDR3 protein. The D gene is left open where the match is weak. Size tells how often a clone was seen (once, few, many) or the class of an expanded clone, and some rows leave it out.

D: TRBD2; J: TRBJ2-4; V: TRBV6-5; length: 14; size: NA; DNA: TGTGCCAGCAGGTCTAGCGGGAGGAAAAACATTCAGTACTTC; CDR3: CASRSSGRKNIQYF
D: NA; J: TRBJ1-2; V: TRBV28; length: 16; size: few; DNA: TGTGCCAGCACCCAGACAGTTAACCCTTACCTAAATCGCTACACCTTC; CDR3: CASTQTVNPYLNRYTF
D: NA; J: TRBJ2-5; V: TRBV6-5; length: 17; size: NA; DNA: TGTGCCAGCAGTTACGGAGGTTTAGGACAGCCACAAGAGACCCAGTACTTC; CDR3: CASSYGGLGQPQETQYF
D: NA; J: TRBJ2-1; V: TRBV20-1; length: 14; size: NA; DNA: TGCAGTGCTAAGCCCGGGGGTTCTTACAATGAGCAGTTCTTC; CDR3: CSAKPGGSYNEQFF
D: NA; J: TRBJ2-3; V: TRBV2; length: 14; size: once; DNA: TGTGCCAGCGACAGAGGTCAACACACAGATACGCAGTATTTT; CDR3: CASDRGQHTDTQYF
D: TRBD1; J: TRBJ2-3; V: TRBV29-1; length: 12; size: NA; DNA: TGCAGCGTACAGGGGGTAGCAGATACGCAGTATTTT; CDR3: CSVQGVADTQYF
D: NA; J: TRBJ2-7; V: TRBV6-5; length: 16; size: NA; DNA: TGTGCCAGCAGTTCTAGCACGGGACCCCTCTCCTACGAGCAGTACTTC; CDR3: CASSSSTGPLSYEQYF
D: TRBD1; J: TRBJ1-6; V: TRBV14; length: 15; size: NA; DNA: TGTGCCAGCAGCCGCTGGGACAGGGGTAATTCACCCCTCCACTTT; CDR3: CASSRWDRGNSPLHF
D: TRBD1; J: TRBJ1-1; V: TRBV7-2; length: 15; size: once; DNA: TGTGCCAGCAGCCCTACCGGGACAGAGAACACTGAAGCTTTCTTT; CDR3: CASSPTGTENTEAFF
D: NA; J: TRBJ2-1; V: TRBV4-1; length: 14; size: few; DNA: TGCGCCAGCAGCCAAGGGCAGGAAATAAATGAGCAGTTCTTC; CDR3: CASSQGQEINEQFF
D: NA; J: TRBJ2-3; V: TRBV20-1; length: 11; size: NA; DNA: TGCAGTGCTTTAATGTCGTGGGGGCAGTATTTT; CDR3: CSALMSWGQYF
D: NA; J: TRBJ2-5; V: TRBV2; length: 13; size: few; DNA: TGTGCCAGCAGTCGACAGTTCCAAGAGACCCAGTACTTC; CDR3: CASSRQFQETQYF
D: TRBD1; J: TRBJ1-4; V: TRBV7-8; length: 16; size: many; DNA: TGTGCCAGCAGCTTAGTCTTCGGACAGGAGGATGAAAAACTGTTTTTT; CDR3: CASSLVFGQEDEKLFF
D: NA; J: TRBJ1-4; V: TRBV14; length: 18; size: NA; DNA: TGTGCCAGCAGCCAAGGTTTTCTTGAGCACAGGTCAGGCGAAAAACTGTTTTTT; CDR3: CASSQGFLEHRSGEKLFF
D: NA; J: TRBJ2-7; V: TRBV5-1; length: 13; size: NA; DNA: TGCGCCAGCAGCCCCGGTCACGGGTCCGAGCAGTACTTC; CDR3: CASSPGHGSEQYF
D: NA; J: TRBJ1-1; V: TRBV4-3; length: 14; size: few; DNA: TGCGCCAGCAGCCAAGAGGCGGGGGGCACTGAAGCTTTCTTT; CDR3: CASSQEAGGTEAFF
D: NA; J: TRBJ2-7; V: TRBV24-1; length: 12; size: NA; DNA: TGTGCCACCAGAGCCGATACCGGGGAGCAGTACTTC; CDR3: CATRADTGEQYF
D: NA; J: TRBJ2-7; V: TRBV28; length: 13; size: NA; DNA: TGTGCCAGCAGTAACCTTGGTGACTACGAGCAGTACTTC; CDR3: CASSNLGDYEQYF
D: NA; J: TRBJ1-4; V: TRBV3-1; length: 14; size: NA; DNA: TGTGCCAGCAGCCTAAGCCCGTCCTTCGAAAAACTGTTTTTT; CDR3: CASSLSPSFEKLFF
D: TRBD1; J: TRBJ2-1; V: TRBV6-1; length: 18; size: few; DNA: TGTGCCAGCAGTCCAAAACCGGACAGGGCTTTTGGTAGAGGTGAGCAGTTCTTC; CDR3: CASSPKPDRAFGRGEQFF
D: TRBD1; J: TRBJ2-1; V: TRBV28; length: 15; size: NA; DNA: TGTGCCAGCAGCAAGGACAGGGGGGATACCAATGAGCAGTTCTTC; CDR3: CASSKDRGDTNEQFF
D: NA; J: TRBJ1-5; V: TRBV24-1; length: 16; size: few; DNA: TGTGCCACCAGTGACTCCGGATCATATAGCAATCAGCCCCAGCATTTT; CDR3: CATSDSGSYSNQPQHF
D: NA; J: TRBJ2-5; V: TRBV5-1; length: 13; size: many; DNA: TGCGCCAGCAGCCCCGGACAACGGGAGACCCAGTACTTC; CDR3: CASSPGQRETQYF
D: NA; J: TRBJ1-3; V: TRBV12-3/TRBV12-4; length: 17; size: NA; DNA: TGTGCCAGCAGTTTATTTGGGGGGGCGAGCTCTGGAAACACCATATATTTT; CDR3: CASSLFGGASSGNTIYF
D: NA; J: TRBJ2-1; V: TRBV27; length: 17; size: NA; DNA: TGTGCCAGCAGTTCCCTAATTGACGAGTGGGGTTACAATGAGCAGTTCTTC; CDR3: CASSSLIDEWGYNEQFF
D: NA; J: TRBJ2-3; V: TRBV29-1; length: 13; size: NA; DNA: TGCAGCGTTGATTCTGCTTACACAGATACGCAGTATTTT; CDR3: CSVDSAYTDTQYF
D: NA; J: TRBJ1-3; V: TRBV29-1; length: 11; size: NA; DNA: TGCACCCCGTTCCCCTTCATCACCATATATTTT; CDR3: CTPFPFITIYF
D: NA; J: TRBJ2-3; V: TRBV7-2; length: 15; size: NA; DNA: TGTGCCAGCAGCATGCCGACTGGAAGCACAGATACGCAGTATTTT; CDR3: CASSMPTGSTDTQYF
D: TRBD2; J: TRBJ2-7; V: TRBV9; length: 15; size: NA; DNA: TGTGCCAGCAGCGCCTCCCCAGCGGGGTTCTACGAGCAGTACTTC; CDR3: CASSASPAGFYEQYF
D: TRBD2; J: TRBJ2-1; V: TRBV6-2/TRBV6-3; length: 17; size: NA; DNA: TGTGCCAGCAGTTACGGGACTAGCGGGGCTCCCTACAATGAGCAGTTCTTC; CDR3: CASSYGTSGAPYNEQFF
D: NA; J: TRBJ2-1; V: TRBV4-2; length: 17; size: NA; DNA: TGTGCCAGCAGCCAGTATTCCGGGACGACCTCCTACAATGAGCAGTTCTTC; CDR3: CASSQYSGTTSYNEQFF
D: NA; J: TRBJ2-5; V: TRBV9; length: 14; size: NA; DNA: TGTGCCAGCAGCGTATCTATTAGGGGGGAGACCCAGTACTTC; CDR3: CASSVSIRGETQYF
D: NA; J: TRBJ2-5; V: TRBV6-5; length: 14; size: many; DNA: TGTGCCAGCAGTTACTCGACCCTCCAAGAGACCCAGTACTTC; CDR3: CASSYSTLQETQYF
D: NA; J: TRBJ2-7; V: TRBV11-2; length: 14; size: few; DNA: TGTGCCAGCAGCTTAGGCGGTAGCGTCTACGAGCAGTACTTC; CDR3: CASSLGGSVYEQYF
D: NA; J: TRBJ2-7; V: TRBV5-1; length: 14; size: few; DNA: TGCGCCAGCAGCCACCCCATCAGCCCCTACGAGCAGTACTTC; CDR3: CASSHPISPYEQYF
D: NA; J: TRBJ2-7; V: TRBV29-1; length: 13; size: few; DNA: TGCAGCGTTGAAGAATGGGGGTTCGACGAGCAGTACTTC; CDR3: CSVEEWGFDEQYF
D: TRBD2; J: TRBJ2-1; V: TRBV7-3; length: 13; size: few; DNA: TGTGCCAGCAGCTTAAGGGGGGGATCCGAGCAGTTCTTC; CDR3: CASSLRGGSEQFF